A selection of T cell receptor beta chains follows, all from one sample in a study of shared clonotypes between healthy human individuals. The method was immunoSEQ multiplex PCR; TCRdb's version includes in-frame clones alone and lacks a portion of them. This sample carries about 340,000 clones, around 79% of them seen once, and the ten largest clones take over 9.5%. Sequenced material: memory CD4+ T cells sorted from blood. These receptors were collected from a man aged 30 to 39 in good health. CDR3s include the opening cysteine and the closing phenylalanine or tryptophan. The D gene is left open where the match is weak. Clone size appears in some rows only: once, few, many, or a class for an expanded clone.

D: -; J: TRBJ1-1; V: TRBV2; size: once; CDR3: CASSEVSNTEAFF; DNA: TGTGCCAGCAGTGAAGTTAGCAACACTGAAGCTTTCTTT
D: TRBD2; J: TRBJ2-2; V: TRBV29-1; size: -; CDR3: CSVVAGLTTGELFF; DNA: TGCAGCGTAGTAGCGGGATTAACCACAGGGGAGCTGTTTTTT
D: -; J: TRBJ1-5; V: TRBV4-3; size: -; CDR3: CASSQGLAGNQPQHF; DNA: TGCGCCAGCAGCCAAGGGCTGGCAGGCAATCAGCCCCAGCATTTT
D: TRBD2; J: TRBJ2-5; V: TRBV6-4; size: once; CDR3: CARGRLAEETQYF; DNA: TGTGCCAGGGGGAGGCTAGCGGAAGAGACCCAGTACTTC
D: TRBD1; J: TRBJ2-7; V: TRBV9; size: -; CDR3: CASSVVGTGSSEQYF; DNA: TGTGCCAGCAGCGTAGTAGGGACAGGTAGTAGCGAGCAGTACTTC
D: -; J: TRBJ1-4; V: TRBV7-9; size: -; CDR3: CASSLVISGDQVKLFF; DNA: TGTGCCAGCAGCTTAGTCATCTCGGGGGACCAGGTAAAACTGTTTTTT
D: -; J: TRBJ2-5; V: TRBV5-6; size: few; CDR3: CASTKRGTGQETQYF; DNA: TGTGCCAGCACCAAAAGAGGGACGGGACAAGAGACCCAGTACTTC
D: -; J: TRBJ2-5; V: TRBV2; size: many; CDR3: CASKVRESPQTQYF; DNA: TGTGCCAGCAAAGTCCGGGAGTCCCCACAGACCCAGTACTTC
D: TRBD2; J: TRBJ2-7; V: TRBV9; size: -; CDR3: CASSVAAGGHSDEQYF; DNA: TGTGCCAGCAGCGTTGCTGCGGGAGGGCACAGCGACGAGCAGTACTTC
D: -; J: TRBJ2-2; V: TRBV10-1; size: -; CDR3: CASNAGANTGELFF; DNA: TGCGCCAGCAACGCGGGCGCGAACACCGGGGAGCTGTTTTTT
D: -; J: TRBJ2-1; V: TRBV11-3; size: -; CDR3: CASGSNRGGEQFF; DNA: TGTGCCAGCGGATCCAACAGGGGAGGTGAGCAGTTCTTC
D: -; J: TRBJ2-5; V: TRBV2; size: -; CDR3: CASSVAGGQETQYF; DNA: TGTGCCAGCAGCGTAGCAGGGGGGCAAGAGACCCAGTACTTC
D: TRBD2; J: TRBJ2-1; V: TRBV10-3; size: many; CDR3: CAIRRTSGNNEQFF; DNA: TGTGCCATCAGACGGACTAGCGGTAACAATGAGCAGTTCTTC
D: -; J: TRBJ2-5; V: TRBV12-5; size: few; CDR3: CASGASGEETQYF; DNA: TGTGCTAGTGGGGCGTCGGGGGAAGAGACCCAGTACTTC
D: TRBD2; J: TRBJ2-7; V: TRBV5-1; size: few; CDR3: CASSHTSGSYEQYF; DNA: TGCGCCAGCAGCCACACTAGCGGCTCCTACGAGCAGTACTTC
D: -; J: TRBJ1-3; V: TRBV5-8; size: few; CDR3: CASSQVGRSGNTIYF; DNA: TGTGCCAGCAGCCAGGTGGGGCGCTCTGGAAACACCATATATTTT
D: -; J: TRBJ2-5; V: TRBV15; size: -; CDR3: CASAQGQETQYF; DNA: TGTGCCTCTGCCCAAGGGCAAGAGACCCAGTACTTC
D: -; J: TRBJ2-7; V: TRBV15; size: -; CDR3: CATSRVYGYEQYF; DNA: TGTGCCACCAGCAGAGTTTACGGGTACGAGCAGTACTTC
D: -; J: TRBJ2-2; V: TRBV10-1; size: -; CDR3: CASSEEGGPRSPELFF; DNA: TGCGCCAGCAGTGAGGAGGGGGGCCCCCGGTCTCCGGAGCTGTTTTTT
D: -; J: TRBJ1-5; V: TRBV7-8; size: few; CDR3: CASSPSPTREGNQPQHF; DNA: TGTGCCAGCAGCCCTAGCCCCACCAGGGAGGGCAATCAGCCCCAGCATTTT
D: -; J: TRBJ1-4; V: TRBV11-2; size: once; CDR3: CASSVPGGEKLFF; DNA: TGTGCCAGCAGCGTCCCCGGGGGTGAAAAACTGTTTTTT
D: TRBD1; J: TRBJ1-5; V: TRBV19; size: -; CDR3: CASSFRDRRQPQHF; DNA: TGTGCCAGTAGTTTTCGGGACAGAAGACAGCCCCAGCATTTT
D: -; J: TRBJ2-3; V: TRBV2; size: few; CDR3: CASSEEGGQRDTQYF; DNA: TGTGCCAGCAGTGAAGAGGGGGGACAGCGAGATACGCAGTATTTT
D: TRBD1; J: TRBJ1-2; V: TRBV28; size: -; CDR3: CASSLLGTELYGYTF; DNA: TGTGCCAGCAGTTTATTGGGGACAGAACTCTATGGCTACACCTTC
D: TRBD2; J: TRBJ2-3; V: TRBV10-2; size: many; CDR3: CASHTTVGEGSTDTQYF; DNA: TGCGCCAGCCATACGACGGTAGGGGAGGGGAGCACAGATACGCAGTATTTT
D: TRBD1; J: TRBJ2-6; V: TRBV19; size: -; CDR3: CASSAYRGASSGANVLTF; DNA: TGTGCCAGTAGTGCGTACAGGGGGGCCAGCTCTGGGGCCAACGTCCTGACTTTC
D: TRBD2; J: TRBJ2-1; V: TRBV5-5; size: -; CDR3: CASSPAAGGTYNEQFF; DNA: TGTGCCAGCAGCCCCGCAGCGGGAGGAACCTACAATGAGCAGTTCTTC
D: -; J: TRBJ1-1; V: TRBV30; size: -; CDR3: CAWRENTEAFF; DNA: TGTGCCTGGAGAGAAAACACTGAAGCTTTCTTT
D: -; J: TRBJ2-7; V: TRBV5-8; size: once; CDR3: CASNRRDLSYEQYF; DNA: TGTGCCAGCAATCGTCGGGACTTATCCTACGAGCAGTACTTC
D: TRBD2; J: TRBJ2-7; V: TRBV5-1; size: -; CDR3: CASRLAGGGEQYF; DNA: TGCGCCAGCAGGCTAGCGGGAGGTGGGGAGCAGTACTTC
D: TRBD2; J: TRBJ2-1; V: TRBV29-1; size: -; CDR3: CSVEDSGRALNEQFF; DNA: TGCAGCGTTGAAGATAGCGGGAGGGCCTTGAATGAGCAGTTCTTC
D: -; J: TRBJ2-4; V: TRBV2; size: -; CDR3: CASAGRDFGNIQYF; DNA: TGTGCCAGTGCGGGCCGGGACTTTGGAAACATTCAGTACTTC
D: -; J: TRBJ2-1; V: TRBV29-1; size: -; CDR3: CSVAFAYNEQFF; DNA: TGCAGCGTTGCGTTTGCCTACAATGAGCAGTTCTTC
D: TRBD2; J: TRBJ2-2; V: TRBV5-4; size: -; CDR3: CASSGLAGTTGELFF; DNA: TGTGCCAGCAGCGGACTAGCGGGAACCACCGGGGAGCTGTTTTTT
D: TRBD2; J: TRBJ2-1; V: TRBV15; size: -; CDR3: CATSRANQGLAGVNEQFF; DNA: TGTGCCACCAGCAGAGCTAACCAGGGACTAGCGGGAGTTAATGAGCAGTTCTTC
D: -; J: TRBJ2-7; V: TRBV6-5; size: few; CDR3: CASSYRGQSYEQYF; DNA: TGTGCCAGCAGTTACAGGGGTCAATCCTACGAGCAGTACTTC
D: -; J: TRBJ1-3; V: TRBV7-8; size: -; CDR3: CASSLRTGGNTIYF; DNA: TGTGCCAGCAGCTTAAGGACTGGTGGAAACACCATATATTTT
D: -; J: TRBJ2-1; V: TRBV27; size: -; CDR3: CASSSDRTYNEQFF; DNA: TGTGCCAGCAGCTCCGACAGGACCTACAATGAGCAGTTCTTC
D: -; J: TRBJ2-3; V: TRBV28; size: few; CDR3: CASSGSTDTQYF; DNA: TGTGCCAGCAGTGGAAGCACAGATACGCAGTATTTT
D: TRBD2; J: TRBJ2-7; V: TRBV14; size: -; CDR3: CASSHTPSGIRSHPYEQYF; DNA: TGTGCCAGCAGCCACACGCCTAGCGGGATCCGGTCTCATCCCTACGAGCAGTACTTC
D: TRBD1; J: TRBJ1-1; V: TRBV5-4; size: many; CDR3: CASSIEQGGTEAFF; DNA: TGTGCCAGCAGCATCGAACAGGGGGGCACTGAAGCTTTCTTT
D: TRBD2; J: TRBJ2-1; V: TRBV29-1; size: -; CDR3: CSVEGGSNEQFF; DNA: TGCAGCGTTGAAGGCGGGAGCAATGAGCAGTTCTTC
D: -; J: TRBJ2-7; V: TRBV9; size: -; CDR3: CASSAGFDSYEQYF; DNA: TGTGCCAGCAGCGCGGGCTTCGATTCCTACGAGCAGTACTTC
D: TRBD2; J: TRBJ2-7; V: TRBV7-9; size: -; CDR3: CASSPYGLVDDEQYF; DNA: TGTGCCAGCAGCCCCTATGGACTAGTCGACGACGAGCAGTACTTC
D: -; J: TRBJ2-7; V: TRBV28; size: -; CDR3: CASRDLSYEQYF; DNA: TGTGCCAGCAGAGACCTCTCCTACGAGCAGTACTTC